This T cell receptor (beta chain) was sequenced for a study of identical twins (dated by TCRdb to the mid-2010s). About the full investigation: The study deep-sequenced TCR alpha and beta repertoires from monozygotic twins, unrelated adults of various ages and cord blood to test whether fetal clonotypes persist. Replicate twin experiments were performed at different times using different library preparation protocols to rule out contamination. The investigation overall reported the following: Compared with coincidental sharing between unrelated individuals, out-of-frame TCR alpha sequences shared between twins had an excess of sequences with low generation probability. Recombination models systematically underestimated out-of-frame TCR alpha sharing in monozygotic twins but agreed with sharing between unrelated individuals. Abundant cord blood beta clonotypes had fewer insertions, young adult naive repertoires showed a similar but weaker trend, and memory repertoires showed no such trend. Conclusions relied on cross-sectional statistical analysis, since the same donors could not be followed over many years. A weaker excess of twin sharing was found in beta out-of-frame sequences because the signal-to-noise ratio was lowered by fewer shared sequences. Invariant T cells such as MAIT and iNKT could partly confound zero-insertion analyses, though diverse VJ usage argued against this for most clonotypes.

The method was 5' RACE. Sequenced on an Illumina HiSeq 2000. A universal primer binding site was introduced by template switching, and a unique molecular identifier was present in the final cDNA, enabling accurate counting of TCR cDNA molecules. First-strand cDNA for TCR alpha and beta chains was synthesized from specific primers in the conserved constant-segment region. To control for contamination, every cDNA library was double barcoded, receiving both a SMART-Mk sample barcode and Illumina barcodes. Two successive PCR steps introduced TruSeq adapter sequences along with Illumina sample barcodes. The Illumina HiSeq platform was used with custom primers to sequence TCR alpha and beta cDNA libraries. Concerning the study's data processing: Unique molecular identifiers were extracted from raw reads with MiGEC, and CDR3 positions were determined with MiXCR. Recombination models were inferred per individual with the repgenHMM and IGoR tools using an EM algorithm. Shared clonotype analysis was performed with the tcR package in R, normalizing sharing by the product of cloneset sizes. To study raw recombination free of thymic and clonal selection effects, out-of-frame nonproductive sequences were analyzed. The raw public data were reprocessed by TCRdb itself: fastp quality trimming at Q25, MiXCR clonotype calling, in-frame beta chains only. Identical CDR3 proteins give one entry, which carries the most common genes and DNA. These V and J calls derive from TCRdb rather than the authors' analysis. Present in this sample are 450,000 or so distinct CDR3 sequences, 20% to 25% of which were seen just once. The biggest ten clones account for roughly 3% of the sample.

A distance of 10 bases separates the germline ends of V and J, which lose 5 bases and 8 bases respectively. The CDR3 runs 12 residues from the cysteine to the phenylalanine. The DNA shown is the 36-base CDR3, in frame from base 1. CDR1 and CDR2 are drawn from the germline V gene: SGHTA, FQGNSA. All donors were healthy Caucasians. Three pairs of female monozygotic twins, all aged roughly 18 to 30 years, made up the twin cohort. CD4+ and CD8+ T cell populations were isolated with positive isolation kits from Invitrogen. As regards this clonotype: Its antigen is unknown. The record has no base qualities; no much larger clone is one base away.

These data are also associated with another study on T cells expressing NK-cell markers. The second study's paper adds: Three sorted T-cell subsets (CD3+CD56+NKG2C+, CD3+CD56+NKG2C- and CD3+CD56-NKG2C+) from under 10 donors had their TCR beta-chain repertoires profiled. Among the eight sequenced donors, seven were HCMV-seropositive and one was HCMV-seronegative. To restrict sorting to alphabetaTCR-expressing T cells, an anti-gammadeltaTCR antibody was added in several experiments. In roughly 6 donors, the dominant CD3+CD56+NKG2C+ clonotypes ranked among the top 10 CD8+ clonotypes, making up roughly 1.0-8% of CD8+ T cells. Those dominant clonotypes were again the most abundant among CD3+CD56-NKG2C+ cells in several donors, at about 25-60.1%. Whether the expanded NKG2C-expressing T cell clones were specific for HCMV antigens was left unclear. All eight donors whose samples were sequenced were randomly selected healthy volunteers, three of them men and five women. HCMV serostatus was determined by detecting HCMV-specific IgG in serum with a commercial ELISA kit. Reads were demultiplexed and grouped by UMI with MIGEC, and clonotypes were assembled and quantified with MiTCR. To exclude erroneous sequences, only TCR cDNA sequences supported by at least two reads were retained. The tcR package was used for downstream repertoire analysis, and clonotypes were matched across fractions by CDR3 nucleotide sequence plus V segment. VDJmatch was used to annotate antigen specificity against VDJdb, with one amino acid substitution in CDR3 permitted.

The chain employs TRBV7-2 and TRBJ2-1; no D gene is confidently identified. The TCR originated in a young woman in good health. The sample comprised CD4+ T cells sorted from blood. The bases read TGTGCCAGCAGCCCCGCAAAGCATGAGCAGTTCTTC. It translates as CASSPAKHEQFF.